This entry lists 19 T cell receptor beta chains sequenced from one sample in a study of OX40 agonist ivuxolimab in advanced cancers. Libraries were prepared by immunoSEQ multiplex PCR; TCRdb keeps only in-frame clonotypes and omits some of them. The sample has roughly 100,000 clones; 85% to 95% are singletons. This sample comprised CD4+ or CD8+ T cells sorted from blood, obtained in a trial of the OX40 agonist ivuxolimab. These receptors all come from an adult with an advanced solid tumor such as melanoma, head and neck, liver or kidney cancer.

V usage is TRBV19 and J usage is TRBJ2-6, with D possibly TRBD1 on 5 matching bases. The ends were cut back, 4 bases at V and 2 bases at J, with 12 bases in the middle. The length of the CDR3 is 16 residues. The germline CDR1 and CDR2 sequences are LNHDA and SQIVND (reference sequence). CDR3 loop: CASSTGFLTGANVLTF. The CDR3 DNA sequence: TGTGCCAGTAGTACAGGGTTCCTGACTGGGGCCAACGTCCTGACTTTC.

The chain is built from TRBV4-1 and TRBJ1-2, with 8 bases matching TRBD1. V was clipped by 3 bases and J by 6 bases; unmatched bases: 12. Germline loops: CDR1 MGHRA, CDR2 YSYEKL. The CDR3 spans 16 residues. DNA for the CDR3: TGCGCCAGCAGCCAGGCCGGACAGGGAGGAATTCATGGCTACACCTTC. It codes for CASSQAGQGGIHGYTF.

The CDR3: CASSSPRPDNNFNYGYTF. Written as DNA, the CDR3 is TGTGCCAGCAGTTCACCGCGGCCCGATAATAACTTTAACTATGGCTACACCTTC. V and J are TRBV28 and TRBJ1-2; D gene uncertain. The germline CDR1 and CDR2 sequences are MDHEN and SYDVKM. This CDR3 contains 18 residues. The V end lost 4 bases, the J end lost 1 base, and 22 bases lay between the germline ends.

This sequence joins TRBV5-1 and TRBJ2-2; 8 nucleotides align to TRBD1. The V gene's germline CDR1 is SGHRS and CDR2 YFSETQ. J gave up 3 bases and V 3 bases, and 4 bases lay outside the gene matches. The CDR3 length is 15 residues. The CDR3 bases are TGCGCCAGCAGCTCCGGGACAGGTGACACCGGGGAGCTGTTTTTT. Its translation: CASSSGTGDTGELFF.

This clone has just one count. The chain employs TRBV27 and TRBJ1-5; the D gene is possibly TRBD1 (6 bases). The CDR3 length is 19 residues. V was clipped by 0 bases and J by 0 bases, with 18 bases between them. Germline CDR1 is MNHEY and CDR2 is SMNVEV (reference sequence). The CDR3 coding sequence is TGTGCCAGCAGTTTATCGGGGGCACCCCTGCCGTATAGCAATCAGCCCCAGCATTTT. Amino acid sequence: CASSLSGAPLPYSNQPQHF.

The chain joins TRBV11-1 to TRBJ1-5; no firm D call. This CDR3 has 15 residues. Germline CDR1 is SGHAT and CDR2 is FQDESV (reference sequence). Trimming removed 1 base at V and 7 bases at J, with 14 bases between. CDR3 in amino acids: CASSLDLPGAQPQHF. The CDR3 DNA is TGTGCCAGCAGCTTAGATCTCCCCGGAGCCCAGCCCCAGCATTTT.

The rearrangement links TRBV5-1 to TRBJ2-1; no reliable D call. CDR3 length equals 16 residues. Germline values: CDR1 SGHRS, CDR2 YFSETQ. V gave up 0 bases and J gave up 0 bases, with 10 bases separating them. Written as DNA, the CDR3 is TGCGCCAGCAGCTTGGTACCCAGAAGCTCCTACAATGAGCAGTTCTTC. Residues: CASSLVPRSSYNEQFF.

The genes are TRBV19 and TRBJ2-2, with D perhaps TRBD1 (5 bases). Germline CDR1 and CDR2: LNHDA and SQIVND (reference sequence). This CDR3 contains 12 residues. Trimming cost V 6 bases and J 7 bases, with 9 bases left between them. For the CDR3, the DNA is TGTGCCAGTAGAAGGGGCGGCGGGGAGCTGTTTTTT. This codes for CASRRGGGELFF.

This chain connects TRBV28 to TRBJ2-7, with D unclear. The germline V gene encodes CDR1 MDHEN and CDR2 SYDVKM. V gave up 7 bases and J gave up 3 bases, with 13 bases separating them. The length of the CDR3 is 13 residues. For the CDR3, the DNA is TGTGCCAGCAAGGCTGGGCATCACTACGAGCAGTACTTC. Protein sequence: CASKAGHHYEQYF.

The genes are TRBV18 and TRBJ1-6; D is unclear. Germline V lookup: CDR1 KGHSH, CDR2 LQKENI. The CDR3 contains 17 residues. Trimming left V 0 bases short and J 8 bases short, with 17 bases between. CDR3 sequence reads: CASSPPRAGSLDSPLHF. CDR3 bases: TGTGCCAGCTCACCACCGAGAGCCGGGAGCCTGGATTCACCCCTCCACTTT.

The chain couples TRBV20-1 to TRBJ1-5, with D unclear. Between the trimmed V and J ends, which lost 8 bases and 7 bases, there was a span of 12 bases. The CDR3 covers 11 residues. CDR1 is DFQATT, CDR2 SNEGSKA, per germline (reference sequence). The CDR3 DNA is TGCAGTTATTCTCGGGAGCAGCCCCAGCATTTT. This sequence encodes CSYSREQPQHF.

The chain combines TRBV7-2 with TRBJ2-1; 7 bases match TRBD1. The CDR3 runs 15 residues. V dropped 5 bases and J dropped 4; count of bases not matched to a gene: 8. The germline CDR1 and CDR2 sequences are SGHTA and FQGNSA. The CDR3 here is CASSDDRVYYNEQFF. The CDR3, as DNA: TGTGCCAGCAGCGATGACAGGGTATATTACAATGAGCAGTTCTTC.

V gene TRBV19 combines with J gene TRBJ1-2; D call uncertain. CDR3 length: 14 residues. Germline V gives CDR1 LNHDA, CDR2 SQIVND (reference sequence). The ends were cut back, 3 bases at V and 7 bases at J, with 15 bases in the middle. CDR3 region: CASSISWPRGGYTF. As DNA, the CDR3 is TGTGCCAGTAGTATCTCTTGGCCCCGGGGTGGCTACACCTTC.

This clone has only one observation. This chain's CDR3 is CASRLAGGPSEQFF. CDR3 nucleotides: TGTGCCAGCAGGCTAGCGGGAGGGCCAAGTGAGCAGTTCTTC. The chain has TRBV7-3 and TRBJ2-1; 12 bases line up with TRBD2. The CDR3 has 14 residues. The germline V gene has CDR1 SGHTA and CDR2 FQGTGA. The J segment lost 9 bases and the V segment lost 6 bases, leaving 6 bases of the junction unmatched.

This clone was recorded once. The genes are TRBV7-3 and TRBJ2-1; 8 nucleotides align to TRBD2. This CDR3 contains 17 residues. Looked up from germline, CDR1 is SGHTA and CDR2 is FQGTGA. V dropped 2 bases and J dropped 5; count of bases not matched to a gene: 11. The CDR3 DNA reads as TGTGCCAGCAGCTTATCCCCGGTAGGTAGCGGGAACAATGAGCAGTTCTTC. Its protein product is CASSLSPVGSGNNEQFF.

The chain recombines TRBV7-2 with TRBJ2-3, with D maybe TRBD2 (6 bases). The CDR3 sequence is 13 residues long. The V end lost 6 bases, the J end lost 5 bases, and 12 bases lay between the germline ends. Germline CDR1 is SGHTA and CDR2 is FQGNSA. Here the CDR3 DNA reads TGTGCCAGCAGTCAAAGACTAGGAGATACGCAGTATTTT. It is translated as CASSQRLGDTQYF.

The chain links TRBV5-6 to TRBJ1-5, with 8 nucleotides matching TRBD1. The CDR3 totals 18 residues. Germline V gives CDR1 SGHDT, CDR2 YYEEEE. V gave up 4 bases and J gave up 3 bases; unmatched junction bases: 15. Here the CDR3 reads CASSTGTGTIPPNQPQHF. Written as DNA, the CDR3 is TGTGCCAGCAGCACCGGGACAGGCACCATCCCGCCCAATCAGCCCCAGCATTTT. The whole variable domain, filled in from reference TRBV5-6 and TRBJ1-5, reads DAGVTQSPTHLIKTRGQQVTLRCSPKSGHDTVSWYQQALGQGPQFIFQYYEEEERQRGNFPDRFSGHQFPNYSSELNVNALLLGDSALYLCASSTGTGTIPPNQPQHFGDGTRLSIL.

The chain links TRBV5-1 to TRBJ2-1; TRBD2 might be the D (5 bases). This CDR3 has 16 amino acids. V shed 0 bases and J shed 4 bases, with 14 bases lying between them. Germline V lookup: CDR1 SGHRS, CDR2 YFSETQ. The DNA of the CDR3 is TGCGCCAGCAGCTTGGATCCCAGCGGAGGTTACAATGAGCAGTTCTTC. Protein sequence: CASSLDPSGGYNEQFF.

This chain links TRBV7-9 with TRBJ1-5; TRBD1 might be the D (6 bases). The CDR3 has 15 residues. In germline, CDR1 is SEHNR, CDR2 FQNEAQ (reference sequence). Trimming took off 5 bases at V and 0 bases at J, with 11 bases between the two ends. The CDR3 sequence is CASSARGDSNQPQHF. CDR3 sequence (DNA): TGTGCCAGCAGCGCCAGGGGTGATAGCAATCAGCCCCAGCATTTT.